A single sample is the source of the 4 T cell receptor beta chains below, sequenced in a study of blood T cell repertoires in COVID-19. Clones were read by immunoSEQ multiplex PCR, and TCRdb kept only the in-frame ones, dropping some. There are around 25,000 clones in the sample; approximately 85% occur only once, and under 10% lies in the top ten. The sequenced sample was peripheral blood. The receptors derive from a woman between 50 and 59 years old with active COVID-19.

The V and J genes are TRBV9 and TRBJ2-1; 12 nucleotides agree with TRBD2. There are 18 residues in the CDR3. Per germline, CDR1 SGDLS and CDR2 YYNGEE. With 0 bases clipped from V and 7 bases from J, the junction kept 11 bases outside the gene matches. The DNA of the CDR3 is TGTGCCAGCAGCGTAGGTCTAGCGGGAGGGGTCGGGGGGAATGAGCAGTTCTTC. Residues: CASSVGLAGGVGGNEQFF.

The chain recombines TRBV4-2 with TRBJ2-1; D may be TRBD2 (6 bases). CDR1 and CDR2 from the germline V gene are LGHNA and YNFKEQ. The CDR3 spans 18 residues. Between the trimmed V and J ends, which lost 0 bases and 4 bases, there was a span of 19 bases. CDR3 DNA: TGTGCCAGCAGCCAAGAGGGAGGTTGGGACGGGCCGTACAATGAGCAGTTCTTC. Residues: CASSQEGGWDGPYNEQFF.

This chain links TRBV11-2 with TRBJ2-3; TRBD1 aligns across 8 bases. Germline CDR1 SGHAT, CDR2 FQNNGV. This CDR3 contains 16 residues. Losses at the gene ends were 4 bases for V and 3 bases for J; bases not matched to a gene: 9. The CDR3 DNA reads as TGTGCCAGCAGCTCCCGGACAGGGATTTTGACAGATACGCAGTATTTT. It codes for CASSSRTGILTDTQYF.

The rearrangement uses TRBV9 and TRBJ1-5, with TRBD1 matching over 9 bases. CDR3 length: 14 amino acids. V shed 3 bases, J shed 4 bases, and the junction held 2 bases outside the gene matches. The germline V gene has CDR1 SGDLS and CDR2 YYNGEE. This CDR3 is CASSAGQGNQPQHF. The CDR3 nucleotides are TGTGCCAGCAGCGCGGGACAGGGAAATCAGCCCCAGCATTTT.